This T cell receptor beta chain originates from a study of T cells after yellow fever vaccination. Overall study results and limits: Abundant contaminating clonotypes from the bulk population could appear in FACS-sorted repertoires. Subsequent booster samples again held most clones from primary vaccination (just under 98% CD4, about 86% CD8).

In this sample, this clonotype turned up many times. Using its own MiXCR run on the 5' RACE reads, TCRdb lists one record per CDR3 protein. The sample includes roughly 28,000 distinct CDR3 sequences, roughly 4.5% seen only once; the top ten take 38%. CDR1 is MRHNA and CDR2 is SNTAGT in the germline V gene. The trim removed 2 bases at V and 8 bases at J, leaving 13 bases unmatched. CDR3 length: 18 amino acids. The chain couples TRBV6-4 to TRBJ2-1, with 12 bases identical to TRBD1. The sequence derives from a man younger than 30 who received the YFV17D yellow fever vaccine. The sample was PBMCs, either bulk or a sorted T-cell subset (CD4+, CD8+, memory, or dextramer-sorted; not recorded which), taken on the day of the yellow fever booster vaccination. The CDR3 here is CASSDGPGTGGEKDEQFF. In DNA form, the CDR3 reads TGTGCCAGCAGTGACGGCCCCGGGACAGGGGGCGAAAAGGATGAGCAGTTCTTC.